The 28 T cell receptor beta chains below were found in one sample sequenced in a study of blood T cell repertoires in COVID-19. Here immunoSEQ multiplex PCR was the method, and the copy in TCRdb shows in-frame clones only, minus some. The sample holds some 170,000 clones, more than 75% seen once. Sample: PBMCs or T cells enriched from blood (not recorded which). Receptors were obtained from a human donor with acute COVID-19. The donor label of this sample is uncertain.

The CDR3 spells CASSPYAGAGSYEQYF. The DNA of the CDR3 is TGTGCCAGCAGCCCCTACGCGGGGGCCGGGAGCTACGAGCAGTACTTC. This chain joins TRBV11-1 and TRBJ2-7, with D possibly being TRBD2 (7 bases). The CDR3 consists of 16 residues. With 5 bases removed from V and 3 bases from J, the gap between germline ends came to 20 bases. The germline V gene has CDR1 SGHAT and CDR2 FQDESV (reference sequence).

The V and J genes are TRBV30 and TRBJ2-5; the match to TRBD1 covers 7 bases. From germline, CDR1 is GTSNPN and CDR2 SVGIG (reference sequence). The CDR3 spans 12 residues. With V trimmed by 4 bases and J by 3 bases, 2 bases remained unmatched. CDR3 in amino acids: CAWTQGEETQYF. The CDR3 coding sequence is TGTGCCTGGACGCAGGGGGAAGAGACCCAGTACTTC.

This sequence joins TRBV6-5 and TRBJ1-1, with 9 bases identical to TRBD1. This CDR3 is built from 14 residues. Germline values: CDR1 MNHEY, CDR2 SVGAGI. Trimming removed 10 bases from V and 4 bases from J; junction bases left unmatched: 10. CDR3 coding DNA: TGTGCCACCGAAACAGGGGGCGCAGGCACTGAAGCTTTCTTT. Amino acids: CATETGGAGTEAFF.

V usage is TRBV21-1 and J usage is TRBJ2-7; TRBD1 was called by the table and not checked on the DNA. TRBV21-1 is labeled a pseudogene. There are 12 residues in the CDR3. CDR3 coding DNA: TGTGCCAGTCCCCGACAGGGTGCCGAGCAGTACTTC. Encoded protein: CASPRQGAEQYF.

V and J are TRBV6-1 and TRBJ2-7; 9 positions match TRBD2. The CDR3 totals 16 residues. Unmatched junction bases numbered 9, after V lost 3 bases and J lost 3 bases. The germline V gene encodes CDR1 MNHNS and CDR2 SASEGT. The CDR3: CASSDPQASGVYEQYF. The CDR3 DNA follows: TGTGCCAGCAGTGACCCCCAGGCTAGCGGGGTCTACGAGCAGTACTTC.

The rearrangement links TRBV7-8 to TRBJ2-3; weak D call: TRBD1 (5 bases). V was cut by 3 bases and J by 5 bases, with 9 bases left in between. Germline CDR1 reads SGHVS; CDR2 reads FQNEAQ. CDR3 length: 13 residues. In DNA, the CDR3 is TGTGCCAGCAGCTTTGTGGGGCGAGATACGCAGTATTTT. It is translated as CASSFVGRDTQYF.

This clone has a count of ten or more. The J gene is TRBJ2-3, the V gene TRBV4-1; 7 nucleotides line up with TRBD2. Germline-derived CDR1 and CDR2 are MGHRA and YSYEKL. V was pared by 0 bases and J by 6 bases, with 15 bases of the junction left unmatched. This CDR3 has 18 amino acids. In DNA, the CDR3 is TGCGCCAGCAGCCAAGATATGCGTTCGGCGGGGGACGTGGATACGCAGTATTTT. Translated: CASSQDMRSAGDVDTQYF.

V is TRBV5-5 and J is TRBJ1-1; D not certain. From germline, CDR1 is SGHKS and CDR2 YYEKEE (reference sequence). CDR3 length: 15 residues. V was clipped by 0 bases and J by 0 bases, with 9 bases between them. CDR3 in DNA: TGTGCCAGCAGCTTGGTATCGGGGTTGAACACTGAAGCTTTCTTT. Amino acid sequence: CASSLVSGLNTEAFF.

This clone was observed a single time. The rearrangement links TRBV5-4 to TRBJ1-2; 10 bases are shared with TRBD1. The germline V gene encodes CDR1 SGHNT and CDR2 YYREEE (reference sequence). The CDR3 covers 14 residues. Trimming removed 5 bases from V and 8 bases from J; junction bases left unmatched: 9. The CDR3 spells CASSWDRGSQGYTF. The CDR3 DNA is TGTGCCAGCAGTTGGGACAGGGGATCGCAAGGCTACACCTTC.

J is TRBJ1-6 and V is TRBV27; the D gene is possibly TRBD1 (5 bases). This CDR3 is built from 19 residues. The germline V and J ends were trimmed by 1 base and 0 bases, with 16 bases remaining between them. Per germline, CDR1 MNHEY and CDR2 SMNVEV (reference sequence). CDR3: CASSLFPTGGSSYNSPLHF. For the CDR3, the DNA is TGTGCCAGCAGTTTATTCCCTACAGGCGGTAGCTCCTATAATTCACCCCTCCACTTT.

This chain connects TRBV5-1 to TRBJ1-2; no definite D call. This CDR3 contains 14 residues. The V and J ends lost 4 bases and 1 base respectively, with 11 bases between them. Germline CDR1 and CDR2: SGHRS and YFSETQ. The CDR3 nucleotides are TGCGCCAGCAGCGCCCACGGAGTTAACTATGGCTACACCTTC. Translating it yields CASSAHGVNYGYTF.

V usage is TRBV4-2 and J usage is TRBJ2-3; the match to TRBD2 covers 12 bases. The CDR3 totals 19 residues. Germline CDR1 is LGHNA and CDR2 is YNFKEQ. The V gene end was trimmed by 2 bases and the J gene end by 5 bases; junction bases not matched to a gene: 14. The CDR3 sequence: CASSQRPRSSGGAGDTQYF. The CDR3 DNA reads TGTGCCAGCAGCCAACGACCTCGCTCTAGCGGGGGGGCAGGAGATACGCAGTATTTT.

The rearrangement links TRBV5-4 to TRBJ1-6; 7 bases are shared with TRBD1. Germline CDR1 reads SGHNT; CDR2 reads YYREEE (reference sequence). Losses at the gene ends were 4 bases for V and 6 bases for J; bases not matched to a gene: 7. The CDR3 runs to 15 residues. In nucleotides, the CDR3 is TGTGCCAGCAGCGGAGACAGGGTTCCTAATTCACCCCTCCACTTT. It specifies CASSGDRVPNSPLHF.

This chain uses TRBV6-2 or TRBV6-3 with TRBJ2-7, with D possibly matching TRBD1 (5 bases). The CDR3 covers 18 residues. Germline V gene sequence: CDR1 MNHEY, CDR2 SVGEGT. The V end was cut by 0 bases, the J end by 4 bases, with 22 bases between. The CDR3 bases are TGTGCCAGCAGTTACTCGGGCCGGATAGGGGCAGTAGTATACGAGCAGTACTTC. This gives the protein CASSYSGRIGAVVYEQYF.

V and J are TRBV9 and TRBJ2-5; 8 bases match TRBD1. V lost 3 bases, J lost 2 bases, and 6 bases stayed unmatched. The CDR3 sequence is 15 residues long. The germline V gene has CDR1 SGDLS and CDR2 YYNGEE. CDR3 DNA sequence: TGTGCCAGCAGCGGAACGACAGGGGTTCAAGAGACCCAGTACTTC. Translation: CASSGTTGVQETQYF.

V gene TRBV5-1 combines with J gene TRBJ1-2, with D perhaps TRBD1 (6 bases). The V gene lost 1 base and the J gene lost 4 bases, with 23 bases spanning the gap. CDR3 length: 18 amino acids. From germline, CDR1 is SGHRS and CDR2 YFSETQ. CDR3 nucleotides: TGCGCCAGCAGCTTGTCAAAATCCGGGACAAGGGGAACCTATGGCTACACCTTC. Amino acid sequence: CASSLSKSGTRGTYGYTF.

The J gene is TRBJ1-2, the V gene TRBV15; D not certain. V was cut by 0 bases and J by 8 bases, with 7 bases left in between. Germline CDR1 LNHNV, CDR2 YYDKDF (reference sequence). The CDR3 length is 12 residues. The CDR3 nucleotides are TGTGCCACCAGCAGAGATACGGAGGGCTACACCTTC. Translating it yields CATSRDTEGYTF.

This clone appeared once. The rearrangement joins TRBV7-7 to TRBJ2-5; 8 bases fit TRBD2. The CDR3 sequence is 15 residues long. J gave up 5 bases and V 5 bases, and 10 bases lay outside the gene matches. CDR1 and CDR2 (germline): SSHAT, FNYEAQ (reference sequence). The CDR3, as DNA: TGTGCCAGCAGCCAGGGACTAGGGGGGGCGGAGACCCAGTACTTC. This translates into CASSQGLGGAETQYF.

V gene TRBV5-1 combines with J gene TRBJ2-4; D is perhaps TRBD1 (7 bases). There are 16 residues in the CDR3. Deletions cut 4 bases from V and 1 base from J, with 15 bases between. Germline V CDR1 and CDR2: SGHRS, YFSETQ. The CDR3 is CASSADRAGAKNIQYF. CDR3 nucleotide sequence: TGCGCCAGCAGCGCCGACAGGGCGGGGGCCAAAAACATTCAGTACTTC.

This clone was observed a few times. This chain connects TRBV30 to TRBJ2-7, with 8 bases matching TRBD1. The germline gives CDR1 GTSNPN, CDR2 SVGIG (reference sequence). J gave up 2 bases and V 3 bases, and 6 bases lay outside the gene matches. The length of the CDR3 is 14 residues. The CDR3 region is CAWRAYRGTYEQYF. CDR3 bases: TGTGCCTGGAGAGCTTACAGGGGGACCTACGAGCAGTACTTC.

On this clone: At one boundary the junction diverges from the germline segment, which might be a read error. The chain recombines TRBV24-1 with TRBJ1-5, with no clear D. Germline lookup yields CDR1 KGHDR and CDR2 SFDVKD. CDR3 size: 14 residues. The CDR3 coding sequence is TGTGCCACCAGTGCTTTGAGTGTGCAGCAGCCCCAGCATTTT. Translated, it gives CATSALSVQQPQHF.

The genes are TRBV30 and TRBJ2-1; perhaps TRBD2 as D (6 bases). Trimming removed 2 bases from V and 7 bases from J, with 6 bases in between. This CDR3 spans 11 amino acids. Germline V gene sequence: CDR1 GTSNPN, CDR2 SVGIG (reference sequence). CDR3 sequence (DNA): TGTGCCTGGAGTCGGGGGAATGAGCAGTTCTTC. Translating gives CAWSRGNEQFF.

This clone was counted only a few times. The V and J genes are TRBV7-9 and TRBJ1-5; 12 nucleotides align to TRBD1. Germline CDR1 reads SEHNR; CDR2 reads FQNEAQ (reference sequence). This CDR3 has 17 residues. V lost 0 bases to trimming and J lost 1 base; unmatched junction nucleotides: 1. CDR3 bases: TGTGCCAGCAGCTTAGCTGGGACAGGGGGCAGCAATCAGCCCCAGCATTTT. As protein: CASSLAGTGGSNQPQHF.

J is TRBJ1-4 and V is TRBV24-1, with a weak D call TRBD1 (6 bases). Germline CDR1 reads KGHDR; CDR2 reads SFDVKD. CDR3 length equals 10 residues. With 12 bases removed from V and 9 bases from J, the gap between germline ends came to 10 bases. CDR3 amino acids: CAATGKKLFF. DNA for the CDR3: TGTGCCGCGACAGGTAAAAAACTGTTTTTT.

This clone was counted only a few times. The chain carries TRBV2 and TRBJ2-7; weak D call: TRBD1 (5 bases). V gave up 7 bases and J gave up 4 bases, with 11 bases separating them. Germline V gives CDR1 SNHLY, CDR2 FYNNEI. The CDR3 runs to 12 residues. CDR3 sequence: CASKTGPYEQYF. CDR3 nucleotide sequence: TGTGCCAGCAAAACAGGTCCTTACGAGCAGTACTTC. Supplemented by reference TRBV2 and TRBJ2-7, the full variable domain reads EPEVTQTPSHQVTQMGQEVILRCVPISNHLYFYWYRQILGQKVEFLVSFYNNEISEKSEIFDDQFSVERPDGSNFTLKIRSTKLEDSAMYFCASKTGPYEQYFGPGTRLTVT.

The chain has TRBV5-4 and TRBJ2-2, with TRBD2 as a possible D gene (7 bases). The CDR3 contains 16 residues. Germline V gene sequence: CDR1 SGHNT, CDR2 YYREEE (reference sequence). V was cut by 4 bases and J by 3 bases, with 16 bases left in between. This CDR3 is CASSIGGGPYTGELFF. As DNA, the CDR3 is TGTGCCAGCAGCATAGGGGGGGGCCCTTACACCGGGGAGCTGTTTTTT.

The chain joins TRBV6-5 to TRBJ1-5; the D is unclear. The germline V and J ends were trimmed by 0 bases and 1 base, with 7 bases remaining between them. Germline V gene sequence: CDR1 MNHEY, CDR2 SVGAGI. This CDR3 comprises 15 residues. Here the CDR3 reads CASSYSTGSNQPQHF. The CDR3 region has the DNA TGTGCCAGCAGTTACTCGACTGGGAGCAATCAGCCCCAGCATTTT.

This clone was counted between two and nine times. This chain links TRBV11-2 with TRBJ1-1; TRBD1 matches 8 bases. The CDR3 has 15 residues. Per the germline V gene, CDR1 is SGHAT and CDR2 is FQNNGV. Unmatched junction bases numbered 11, after V lost 5 bases and J lost 6 bases. This CDR3 is CASSDHQETGAEAFF. For the CDR3, the DNA is TGTGCCAGCAGCGACCACCAAGAGACAGGGGCTGAAGCTTTCTTT.